This T cell receptor beta chain came from a study of CD8+ T cells in alopecia areata. The CDR3 spans 13 residues. V shed 4 bases and J shed 1 base, with 8 bases lying between them. Germline CDR1 and CDR2: SQVTM and ANQGSEA. The authors extracted RNA and reverse transcribed it into cDNA as the sequencing template. The data were produced by immunoSEQ multiplex PCR, yet TCRdb's version contains in-frame clones alone and is incomplete. The sample has fewer than 150,000 clones, roughly 60% seen once. Study-wide findings and caveats: For patients receiving tofacitinib, scalp clonality and expanded CD8+ clones among the top 100 significantly decreased. Throughout tofacitinib, many expanded lesional clones continued to persist in scalp and blood.

Treatment described: oral pan-JAK inhibitor, 5-10 mg twice daily. With respect to this clone: Antigen: not known. The sample has other DNA sequences that encode this CDR3 too.

The rearrangement links TRBV29-1 to TRBJ2-1; possibly TRBD2 for D (6 bases). Sequences were derived from CD8+ T cells sorted from blood, sampled at week 4, from a patient treated with tofacitinib. The sequence came from a human donor with alopecia areata. The CDR3 coding sequence is TGCAGCGTTGCAGGACTATCCTACAATGAGCAGTTCTTC. Translating gives CSVAGLSYNEQFF.